The T cell receptor beta chain described here comes from a study of T cell changes during pregnancy in multiple sclerosis. Clones were sequenced by immunoSEQ multiplex PCR, and TCRdb holds only the in-frame ones, with some missing. The sample has fewer than 50,000 clones, approximately 90% seen once. There are 13 residues in the CDR3. Between the trimmed V and J ends, which lost 1 base and 2 bases, there was a span of 6 bases. Germline V gene data show CDR1 as PRHDT and CDR2 as FYEKMQ (reference sequence). This material consisted of CD8+ T cells from peripheral blood mononuclear cells, taken in the third trimester of pregnancy. This clonotype was sampled from a female donor with multiple sclerosis, enrolled in a pregnancy study. The rearrangement joins TRBV13 to TRBJ2-7; no firm D call. This chain's CDR3 is CASSLEHTYEQYF. The CDR3 DNA sequence: TGTGCCAGCAGCTTAGAACACACCTACGAGCAGTACTTC.